Below, 24 T cell receptor beta chains from the same sample are listed, as sequenced in a study of T cell responses to AZD1222 COVID-19 vaccine. Some clones are missing from TCRdb's copy, which holds only in-frame ones; the method was immunoSEQ multiplex PCR. Of approximately 150,000 clones detected, 88% appear once; the ten largest clones hold roughly 4.3%. The source material was peripheral blood, sampled 28 days after the second AZD1222 dose. The receptor source for this set is an adult who received the AZD1222 COVID-19 vaccine.

The gene calls are TRBV11-2 and TRBJ1-4; D possibly corresponds to TRBD1 (6 bases). There are 14 residues in the CDR3. Germline values: CDR1 SGHAT, CDR2 FQNNGV. The V and J ends lost 3 bases and 4 bases respectively, with 9 bases between them. This CDR3 is CASSFRGGNEKLFF. The CDR3 coding sequence is TGTGCCAGCAGCTTTAGGGGGGGTAATGAAAAACTGTTTTTT. Based on the CDR3 plus reference TRBV11-2 and TRBJ1-4, the full variable domain is EAGVAQSPRYKIIEKRQSVAFWCNPISGHATLYWYQQILGQGPKLLIQFQNNGVVDDSQLPKDRFSAERLKGVDSTLKIQPAKLEDSAVYLCASSFRGGNEKLFFGSGTQLSVL.

The chain uses TRBV30 and TRBJ1-2; D is unresolved. Trimming cost V 0 bases and J 4 bases, with 12 bases left between them. The CDR3 loop spans 14 amino acids. From germline, CDR1 is GTSNPN and CDR2 SVGIG (reference sequence). The CDR3 region is CAWSVGIPAYGYTF. CDR3 coding DNA: TGTGCCTGGAGTGTGGGGATACCGGCCTATGGCTACACCTTC. Full variable domain (missing parts from reference TRBV30 and TRBJ1-2): SQTIHQWPATLVQPVGSPLSLECTVEGTSNPNLYWYRQAAGRGLQLLFYSVGIGQISSEVPQNLSASRPQDRQFILSSKKLLLSDSGFYLCAWSVGIPAYGYTFGSGTRLTVV.

The chain joins TRBV29-1 to TRBJ1-1, with 7 bases matching TRBD1. The CDR3 spans 11 residues. Unmatched junction bases numbered 5, after V lost 7 bases and J lost 6 bases. Germline V lookup: CDR1 SQVTM, CDR2 ANQGSEA. CDR3 sequence: CSGTQGAEAFF. CDR3 nucleotides: TGCAGCGGCACGCAGGGGGCTGAAGCTTTCTTT.

The DNA for the CDR3 is TGTGCCAGCAGCTTAAGGGACAGGGCGAACATGAACACTGAAGCTTTCTTT. Its protein is CASSLRDRANMNTEAFF. This sequence joins TRBV7-8 and TRBJ1-1; TRBD1 matches 9 bases. CDR1 SGHVS and CDR2 FQNEAQ come from the germline V gene. J was trimmed by 0 bases and V by 2 bases; bases with no gene match: 7. The CDR3 runs 17 residues.

This chain joins TRBV6-5 and TRBJ1-5, with D perhaps TRBD1 (6 bases). Germline CDR1 and CDR2: MNHEY and SVGAGI. The CDR3 runs to 15 residues. With 6 bases removed from V and 7 bases from J, the gap between germline ends came to 19 bases. The CDR3: CASSPTGQTAQPQHF. CDR3 DNA: TGTGCCAGCAGCCCGACGGGACAAACGGCCCAGCCCCAGCATTTT.

The V call is TRBV5-4, the J call TRBJ2-5, with D unclear. V lost 4 bases and J 1 base, leaving 11 bases between the germline ends. The CDR3 runs to 14 residues. The V gene's germline CDR1 is SGHNT and CDR2 YYREEE (reference sequence). CDR3 DNA sequence: TGTGCCAGCAGCCCCGACTCTTTCCAAGAGACCCAGTACTTC. Encoded protein: CASSPDSFQETQYF.

The chain employs TRBV30 and TRBJ1-4, with 8 bases aligning to TRBD1. The germline V gene has CDR1 GTSNPN and CDR2 SVGIG (reference sequence). V dropped 0 bases and J dropped 16; count of bases not matched to a gene: 7. The CDR3 contains 12 residues. The DNA for the CDR3 is TGTGCCTGGAGTGTACAGCGCGGACAGGGGTTTTTT. This translates into CAWSVQRGQGFF.

This chain connects TRBV19 to TRBJ1-2; TRBD1 is a possible D gene (6 bases). Between the trimmed V and J ends, which lost 5 bases and 7 bases, there was a span of 11 bases. Germline lookup yields CDR1 LNHDA and CDR2 SQIVND (reference sequence). The CDR3 totals 12 residues. The CDR3 nucleotides read TGTGCCAGTAGTCCTCAGGGGACTGGCTACACCTTC. Protein product: CASSPQGTGYTF.

This chain connects TRBV6-2 or TRBV6-3 to TRBJ2-1; D possibly uses TRBD1 or TRBD2 (6 bases each). CDR3 length: 15 amino acids. Trimming took off 2 bases at V and 6 bases at J, with 14 bases between the two ends. Looked up from germline, CDR1 is MNHEY and CDR2 is SVGEGT. Here the CDR3 DNA reads TGTGCCAGCAGTTACGGGGGGCTGGGCCCCAATGAGCAGTTCTTC. Translation gives CASSYGGLGPNEQFF.

V is TRBV2 and J is TRBJ1-1; D gene unclear. This CDR3 has 12 residues. Germline V gene data show CDR1 as SNHLY and CDR2 as FYNNEI. V dropped 5 bases and J dropped 1 base, with 5 bases sitting between them. The CDR3 DNA is TGTGCCAGCAGTCCCCAGAACACTGAAGCTTTCTTT. Its translation is CASSPQNTEAFF.

V usage is TRBV25-1 and J usage is TRBJ1-1; D unclear. There are 12 residues in the CDR3. V was shortened by 0 bases and J by 5 bases, with 4 bases between the two germline ends. In germline, CDR1 is MGHDK, CDR2 SYGVNS. As DNA, the CDR3 is TGTGCCAGCAGTGAATATGGAACTGAAGCTTTCTTT. Its translation: CASSEYGTEAFF.

This rearrangement joins TRBV7-2 to TRBJ1-2; tentative D call: TRBD1 (6 bases). Trimming shortened V by 4 bases and J by 4 bases, and 7 bases separated the two germline ends. The germline V gene encodes CDR1 SGHTA and CDR2 FQGNSA. The CDR3 consists of 12 residues. This CDR3 reads CASSSDSYGYTF. The CDR3 coding sequence is TGTGCCAGCAGCTCGGACAGCTATGGCTACACCTTC. The full variable domain, its missing parts supplied by reference TRBV7-2 and TRBJ1-2, is GAGVSQSPSNKVTEKGKDVELRCDPISGHTALYWYRQSLGQGLEFLIYFQGNSAPDKSGLPSDRFSAERTGGSVSTLTIQRTQQEDSAVYLCASSSDSYGYTFGSGTRLTVV.

The V call is TRBV9, the J call TRBJ1-1, with a tentative D call TRBD1 (5 bases). V was cut by 3 bases and J by 0 bases, with 6 bases left in between. The germline V gene has CDR1 SGDLS and CDR2 YYNGEE. The CDR3 is 13 amino acids. CDR3 nucleotides: TGTGCCAGCAGCGGGGGGATGAACACTGAAGCTTTCTTT. This sequence encodes CASSGGMNTEAFF.

The rearrangement uses TRBV6-4 and TRBJ2-2; TRBD2 matches at 7 bases. The CDR3 is made up of 13 amino acids. Germline V gene lookup returns CDR1 MRHNA and CDR2 SNTAGT. Trimming cost V 8 bases and J 1 base; bases outside gene matches: 1. CDR3 DNA: TGTGCCAGCGCGGGGGAGAACACCGGGGAGCTGTTTTTT. Translation: CASAGENTGELFF.

The V gene is TRBV6-5, the J gene TRBJ2-5, with D possibly TRBD2 on 7 matching bases. V lost 7 bases, J lost 5 bases, and 11 bases lay in between. CDR3 length: 12 amino acids. Germline V gene sequence: CDR1 MNHEY, CDR2 SVGAGI. CDR3 sequence (DNA): TGTGCCAGCAAACAGGGAGGGGAGACCCAGTACTTC. This gives the protein CASKQGGETQYF.

V gene TRBV27 combines with J gene TRBJ1-1; 9 bases align to TRBD1. The CDR3 is made up of 16 amino acids. The V gene end was trimmed by 5 bases and the J gene end by 4 bases; junction bases not matched to a gene: 11. In germline, CDR1 is MNHEY, CDR2 SMNVEV (reference sequence). CDR3 in amino acids: CASSRSYDRGVTEAFF. CDR3 nucleotide sequence: TGTGCCAGCAGTCGGTCTTACGACAGGGGGGTCACTGAAGCTTTCTTT.

The gene calls are TRBV2 and TRBJ1-1, with TRBD1 matching over 8 bases. This CDR3 has 15 amino acids. V was pared by 3 bases and J by 1 base, with 4 bases of the junction left unmatched. From germline, CDR1 is SNHLY and CDR2 FYNNEI. DNA for the CDR3: TGTGCCAGCAGTGACGCGGGACAGGCGAACACTGAAGCTTTCTTT. As protein: CASSDAGQANTEAFF. Complete variable domain (other parts from reference TRBV2 and TRBJ1-1): EPEVTQTPSHQVTQMGQEVILRCVPISNHLYFYWYRQILGQKVEFLVSFYNNEISEKSEIFDDQFSVERPDGSNFTLKIRSTKLEDSAMYFCASSDAGQANTEAFFGQGTRLTVV.

J is TRBJ2-3 and V is TRBV7-9; no clear D. V gave up 1 base and J gave up 2 bases, with 10 bases separating them. The CDR3 is 15 residues long. The V gene's germline CDR1 is SEHNR and CDR2 FQNEAQ (reference sequence). The CDR3 DNA reads as TGTGCCAGCAGCTTAGGACACCAGAACACAGATACGCAGTATTTT. Translation gives CASSLGHQNTDTQYF. Combining the CDR3 with reference TRBV7-9 and TRBJ2-3 gives the whole variable domain DTGVSQNPRHKITKRGQNVTFRCDPISEHNRLYWYRQTLGQGPEFLTYFQNEAQLEKSRLLSDRFSAERPKGSFSTLEIQRTEQGDSAMYLCASSLGHQNTDTQYFGPGTRLTVL.

V usage is TRBV5-1 and J usage is TRBJ1-1; D gene ambiguous. The germline V and J ends were trimmed by 0 bases and 2 bases, with 11 bases remaining between them. The CDR3 has 15 residues. From germline, CDR1 is SGHRS and CDR2 YFSETQ. The CDR3, as DNA: TGCGCCAGCAGCTTGGCCGCCGGGATTAACACTGAAGCTTTCTTT. Protein product: CASSLAAGINTEAFF. The variable domain in full, completed from reference TRBV5-1 and TRBJ1-1, reads KAGVTQTPRYLIKTRGQQVTLSCSPISGHRSVSWYQQTPGQGLQFLFEYFSETQRNKGNFPGRFSGRQFSNSRSEMNVSTLELGDSALYLCASSLAAGINTEAFFGQGTRLTVV.

This clone was picked up one time. The chain uses TRBV6-2 or TRBV6-3 and TRBJ2-7, with TRBD1 matching over 10 bases. The CDR3 is made up of 17 amino acids. The J segment lost 3 bases and the V segment lost 0 bases, leaving 8 bases of the junction unmatched. Germline lookup yields CDR1 MNHEY and CDR2 SVGEGT. CDR3 sequence (DNA): TGTGCCAGCAGTTACTCGAGGACAGGGGGTTGGAGCTACGAGCAGTACTTC. Its protein is CASSYSRTGGWSYEQYF.

This chain connects TRBV10-3 to TRBJ1-2; possibly TRBD1 for D (6 bases). Germline CDR1 reads ENHRY; CDR2 reads SYGVKD. V lost 6 bases, J lost 0 bases, and 17 bases lay in between. This CDR3 has 16 residues. The CDR3 nucleotides read TGTGCCATCAGGCACGACAGGACCGCTCCTAACTATGGCTACACCTTC. Encoded protein: CAIRHDRTAPNYGYTF.

The rearrangement uses TRBV7-7 and TRBJ2-2, with a tentative D call TRBD2 (5 bases). V lost 3 bases and J 7 bases, leaving 9 bases between the germline ends. Looked up from germline, CDR1 is SSHAT and CDR2 is FNYEAQ (reference sequence). This CDR3 is 13 amino acids long. The CDR3 sequence is CASSFLRDGELFF. The CDR3 DNA reads as TGTGCCAGCAGCTTTCTGAGGGACGGGGAGCTGTTTTTT.

Turning to this clone: Within the sample, other DNA sequences also encode this same CDR3. The rearrangement uses TRBV29-1 and TRBJ1-5; 11 nucleotides align to TRBD1. With 4 bases clipped from V and 7 bases from J, the junction kept 3 bases outside the gene matches. The germline V gene encodes CDR1 SQVTM and CDR2 ANQGSEA. This CDR3 has 13 residues. The CDR3 here is CSVGGQGAQPQHF. The CDR3 DNA reads as TGCAGCGTTGGCGGACAGGGGGCCCAGCCCCAGCATTTT.

This clone was recorded a few times. The CDR3 DNA reads as TGTGCCAGCAGGATTTCTAGCAATCAGCCCCAGCATTTT. Its translation: CASRISSNQPQHF. The genes are TRBV12-3 or TRBV12-4 and TRBJ1-5; D ambiguous. V was trimmed by 6 bases and J by 0 bases, leaving 6 bases between them. The CDR3 spans 13 residues.